Below are 13 T cell receptor beta chains sequenced from a single sample in a study of human T cells and chemical hapten exposure. Time point in this sample: pre-sensitization, week 0. Described treatment: therapeutic diphenylcyclopropenone sensitization with weekly scalp DPC. TCRdb itself ran the RACE reads through MiXCR, one entry per CDR3 protein. The data hold about 260,000 distinct CDR3 sequences, with roughly 8.9% observed a single time. The starting material was whole blood, obtained in connection with sensitization to the hapten diphenylcyclopropenone (DPC). The receptors originated from a woman in her forties with alopecia areata. Some clones in this sample may be carry-over from other donors' samples.

The chain is built from TRBV7-8 and TRBJ1-5; a possible D gene is TRBD1 (5 bases). Germline V lookup: CDR1 SGHVS, CDR2 FQNEAQ. With 0 bases removed from V and 3 bases from J, the gap between germline ends came to 18 bases. The CDR3 runs to 18 residues. This CDR3 is CASSLAPWTRVSNQPQHF. The CDR3 DNA reads as TGTGCCAGCAGCTTAGCCCCGTGGACCAGGGTCTCCAATCAGCCCCAGCATTTT. Combining the CDR3 with reference TRBV7-8 and TRBJ1-5 gives the whole variable domain GAGVSQSPRYKVAKRGQDVALRCDPISGHVSLFWYQQALGQGPEFLTYFQNEAQLDKSGLPSDRFFAERPEGSVSTLKIQRTQQEDSAVYLCASSLAPWTRVSNQPQHFGDGTRLSIL.

The chain couples TRBV25-1 to TRBJ2-6; D is undetermined. CDR3 size: 13 residues. The germline V and J ends were trimmed by 7 bases and 0 bases, with 4 bases remaining between them. Germline V lookup: CDR1 MGHDK, CDR2 SYGVNS. CDR3 in amino acids: CASISSGANVLTF. CDR3 in DNA: TGTGCCAGCATCAGCTCTGGGGCCAACGTCCTGACTTTC.

Only a few counts were recorded for this clonotype. V and J are TRBV3-1 and TRBJ2-7; 9 bases agree with TRBD2. CDR1 and CDR2 (germline): LGHDT, YNNKEL (reference sequence). The CDR3 is 14 residues long. V was pared by 2 bases and J by 6 bases, with 5 bases of the junction left unmatched. CDR3 region: CASSQRGLASEQYF. Here the CDR3 DNA reads TGTGCCAGCAGCCAACGGGGACTAGCCTCCGAGCAGTACTTC.

This clonotype has a count of ten or more. The V gene is TRBV6-5, the J gene TRBJ2-2; D gene uncertain. The V gene's germline CDR1 is MNHEY and CDR2 SVGAGI. V was pared by 9 bases and J by 0 bases, with 14 bases between. The CDR3 spans 15 residues. The CDR3: CASAWGPSNTGELFF. In DNA form, the CDR3 reads TGTGCCAGTGCGTGGGGTCCCTCGAACACCGGGGAGCTGTTTTTT.

This sequence joins TRBV29-1 and TRBJ2-5; D is perhaps TRBD1 (6 bases). The germline V gene encodes CDR1 SQVTM and CDR2 ANQGSEA. The CDR3 loop spans 13 amino acids. Trimming removed 2 bases at V and 2 bases at J, with 9 bases between. Written as DNA, the CDR3 is TGCAGCGTTGAACGGGACACTCAAGAGACCCAGTACTTC. Translating it yields CSVERDTQETQYF.

The CDR3 spells CASSIASTTGNTEAFF. CDR3 coding DNA: TGTGCCAGCAGTATAGCATCAACAACAGGGAACACTGAAGCTTTCTTT. The chain couples TRBV28 to TRBJ1-1, with a weak D call TRBD1 (5 bases). With 5 bases removed from V and 1 base from J, the gap between germline ends came to 17 bases. This CDR3 is 16 amino acids long. Germline V CDR1 and CDR2: MDHEN, SYDVKM.

The sample holds many counts of this clonotype. The chain links TRBV10-3 to TRBJ1-4; no clear D. V shed 6 bases and J shed 8 bases, with 16 bases lying between them. The germline V gene has CDR1 ENHRY and CDR2 SYGVKD. The CDR3 is made up of 14 amino acids. CDR3 sequence (DNA): TGTGCCATCAGCCCGGGAGGGAACGAAGAAAAACTGTTTTTT. Its protein is CAISPGGNEEKLFF.

This clonotype has ten or more counts. The CDR3 is CASTDRGRGRWNTEAFF. The DNA for the CDR3 is TGTGCCAGCACGGACAGGGGGCGCGGACGGTGGAACACTGAAGCTTTCTTT. The chain recombines TRBV6-1 with TRBJ1-1; 11 nucleotides match TRBD1. The CDR3 extends over 17 amino acids. Germline CDR1 reads MNHNS; CDR2 reads SASEGT. The ends lost 7 bases at V and 1 base at J; junction bases unmatched: 11.

The chain combines TRBV19 with TRBJ2-7; D unclear. Looked up from germline, CDR1 is LNHDA and CDR2 is SQIVND (reference sequence). The CDR3 loop spans 15 amino acids. V gave up 0 bases and J gave up 5 bases, with 14 bases separating them. CDR3 bases: TGTGCCAGTAGTATAGATCTCAGTATGGACCACGAGCAGTACTTC. It yields the protein CASSIDLSMDHEQYF.

The chain combines TRBV18 with TRBJ2-7, with a possible D match to TRBD1 (6 bases). This CDR3 comprises 13 residues. Germline V gene sequence: CDR1 KGHSH, CDR2 LQKENI. Trimming left V 4 bases short and J 2 bases short, with 9 bases between. The CDR3 DNA follows: TGTGCCAGCTCACAGACAGGCCCCTACGAGCAGTACTTC. It encodes CASSQTGPYEQYF.

This clonotype was picked up many times. The CDR3 nucleotides are TGTGCCAGCAGTGCACAGGGAACGAACACTGAAGCTTTCTTT. This sequence encodes CASSAQGTNTEAFF. The chain combines TRBV2 with TRBJ1-1; D possibly corresponds to TRBD1 (6 bases). Trimming pared 4 bases from V and 1 base from J, leaving 10 bases between. This CDR3 has 14 amino acids. CDR1 SNHLY and CDR2 FYNNEI come from the germline V gene. Full variable domain (rest looked up from reference TRBV2 and TRBJ1-1): EPEVTQTPSHQVTQMGQEVILRCVPISNHLYFYWYRQILGQKVEFLVSFYNNEISEKSEIFDDQFSVERPDGSNFTLKIRSTKLEDSAMYFCASSAQGTNTEAFFGQGTRLTVV.

The genes are TRBV27 and TRBJ1-3; perhaps TRBD1 as D (5 bases). Trimming removed 6 bases at V and 0 bases at J, with 9 bases between. Per the germline V gene, CDR1 is MNHEY and CDR2 is SMNVEV (reference sequence). The CDR3 loop spans 14 amino acids. Here the CDR3 DNA reads TGTGCCAGCAGAGAGACAGTCTCTGGAAACACCATATATTTT. Translation gives CASRETVSGNTIYF.

V usage is TRBV3-1 and J usage is TRBJ2-1; D might be TRBD1 (7 bases). V lost 4 bases, J lost 7 bases, and 17 bases lay in between. Germline V gene sequence: CDR1 LGHDT, CDR2 YNNKEL (reference sequence). This CDR3 contains 15 residues. DNA for the CDR3: TGTGCCAGCAGCCCAGGGACAGCTAGCGCTAATGAGCAGTTCTTC. It codes for CASSPGTASANEQFF.